These T cell receptor beta chains were read from a single sample in a study of long-term antiretroviral therapy in people with HIV. TCRdb keeps only in-frame clones here, not all; method: immunoSEQ multiplex PCR. Here the sample spans about 32,000 clones, around 97% being singletons. Specimen: unsorted PBMCs, collected 7.6 years after starting antiretroviral therapy. The source of these receptors is a young man with HIV. Both conserved end residues are part of each CDR3. D genes are given only for firm matches.

J	D	V	CDR3	DNA
TRBJ1-1	.	TRBV12-5	CASGLGGYTEAFF	TGTGCTAGTGGCTTAGGAGGGTACACTGAAGCTTTCTTT
TRBJ1-3	TRBD1	TRBV18	CASSQGARGNTIYF	TGTGCCAGCTCACAGGGGGCGCGAGGAAACACCATATATTTT
TRBJ1-5	.	TRBV4-2	CASSQGVRGGSNQPQHF	TGTGCCAGCAGCCAAGGAGTCAGAGGGGGTAGCAATCAGCCCCAGCATTTT
TRBJ2-1	.	TRBV4-2	CASSQGGRTDEQFF	TGTGCCAGCAGCCAAGGGGGGCGCACCGATGAGCAGTTCTTC
TRBJ2-2	.	TRBV2	CASSEAPGWGHTGELFF	TGTGCCAGCAGTGAGGCTCCAGGGTGGGGTCACACCGGGGAGCTGTTTTTT
TRBJ2-5	.	TRBV7-9	CASSLDWEQETQYF	TGTGCCAGCAGCCTCGACTGGGAACAAGAGACCCAGTACTTC
TRBJ2-1	TRBD1	TRBV7-9	CASEPHRGNEQFF	TGTGCCAGCGAACCTCACAGGGGCAATGAGCAGTTCTTC
TRBJ1-2	.	TRBV5-6	CASSNQGGGYTF	TGTGCCAGCAGTAACCAGGGAGGTGGCTACACCTTC
TRBJ2-3	TRBD2	TRBV19	CASSRTSGGTDTQYF	TGTGCCAGTAGTCGGACTAGCGGGGGCACAGATACGCAGTATTTT
TRBJ2-7	.	TRBV7-8	CASSLPRWRPYEQYF	TGTGCCAGCAGCTTACCCCGGTGGAGACCCTACGAGCAGTACTTC